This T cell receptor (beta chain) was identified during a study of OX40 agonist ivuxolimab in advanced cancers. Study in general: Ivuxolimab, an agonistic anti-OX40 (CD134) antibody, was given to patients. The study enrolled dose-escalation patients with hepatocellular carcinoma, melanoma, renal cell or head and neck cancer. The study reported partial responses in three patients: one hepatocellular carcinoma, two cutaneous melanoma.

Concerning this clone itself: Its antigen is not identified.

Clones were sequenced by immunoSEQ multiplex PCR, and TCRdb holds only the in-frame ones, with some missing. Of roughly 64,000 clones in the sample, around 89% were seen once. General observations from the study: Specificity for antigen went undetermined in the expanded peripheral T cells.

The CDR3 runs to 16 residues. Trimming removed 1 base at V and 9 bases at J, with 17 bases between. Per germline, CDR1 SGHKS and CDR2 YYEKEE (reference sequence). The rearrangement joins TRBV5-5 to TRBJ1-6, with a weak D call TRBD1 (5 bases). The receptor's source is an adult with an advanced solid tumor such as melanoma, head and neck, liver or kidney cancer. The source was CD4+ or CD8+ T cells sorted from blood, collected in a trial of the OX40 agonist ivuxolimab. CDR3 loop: CASSLRTLSESSPLHF. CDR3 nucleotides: TGTGCCAGCAGCTTGCGGACACTCTCTGAGAGTTCACCCCTCCACTTT. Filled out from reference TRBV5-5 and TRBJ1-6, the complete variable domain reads DAGVTQSPTHLIKTRGQQVTLRCSPISGHKSVSWYQQVLGQGPQFIFQYYEKEERGRGNFPDRFSARQFPNYSSELNVNALLLGDSALYLCASSLRTLSESSPLHFGNGTRLTVT.